The T cell receptor beta chain described here comes from a study of blood T cell repertoires in COVID-19. About the study: Specimens from acute and convalescent COVID-19 originated in the United States, Italy and Spain. T cells, B-cell-depleted T cells, or PBMCs supplied cDNA or gDNA.

CDR3 length: 15 residues. Germline loops: CDR1 SGHTA, CDR2 FQGNSA. Trimming removed 0 bases from V and 7 bases from J, with 14 bases in between. Original processing methods: The assay estimated nucleated cells by amplifying reference gene primers. Clones were sequenced by immunoSEQ multiplex PCR, and TCRdb holds only the in-frame ones, with some missing. Clonal size and the V and J genes are those of that table, whereas D and trimming came from the DNA. The sample carries 210,000 or so clones, roughly 80% recorded once. The sequencing input was peripheral blood. The receptor was isolated from a man aged 50 or older who had recovered from COVID-19. The chain is built from TRBV7-2 and TRBJ2-3; perhaps TRBD1 as D (6 bases). CDR3 in amino acids: CASSLAWRGGNTQYF. Here the CDR3 DNA reads TGTGCCAGCAGCTTAGCTTGGAGAGGGGGAAATACGCAGTATTTT.